A single sample is the source of the 22 T cell receptor beta chains below, sequenced in a study of control samples from healthy donors and cancer patients. Produced via immunoSEQ multiplex PCR; TCRdb's table is partial and in-frame only. The table has 150,000 to 200,000 clones, 85% to 90% seen once. The specimen sequenced was blood. The receptors were sampled from a woman between 50 and 59 years old in good health.

V is TRBV5-4 and J is TRBJ1-2; a possible D gene is TRBD1 (6 bases). The CDR3 covers 15 residues. Trimming left V 4 bases short and J 6 bases short, with 19 bases between. The V gene's germline CDR1 is SGHNT and CDR2 YYREEE (reference sequence). DNA of the CDR3: TGTGCCAGCAGCCCTTATGCTGGGGGCGGGCATGGCTACACCTTC. This gives the protein CASSPYAGGGHGYTF.

The chain has TRBV5-1 and TRBJ2-3, with unresolved D. The CDR3 has 17 amino acids. V was trimmed by 0 bases and J by 1 base, leaving 15 bases between them. The V gene's germline CDR1 is SGHRS and CDR2 YFSETQ. The CDR3 here is CASSLGYVGQGTDTQYF. The CDR3 bases are TGCGCCAGCAGCTTGGGGTACGTGGGTCAGGGCACAGATACGCAGTATTTT. Based on the CDR3 plus reference TRBV5-1 and TRBJ2-3, the full variable domain is KAGVTQTPRYLIKTRGQQVTLSCSPISGHRSVSWYQQTPGQGLQFLFEYFSETQRNKGNFPGRFSGRQFSNSRSEMNVSTLELGDSALYLCASSLGYVGQGTDTQYFGPGTRLTVL.

The genes are TRBV28 and TRBJ2-3; the match to TRBD2 covers 13 bases. Per germline, CDR1 MDHEN and CDR2 SYDVKM. The CDR3 contains 17 residues. V shed 8 bases and J 3 bases; nucleotides not matched to a gene: 11. CDR3 DNA sequence: TGTGCCAGCTTTATCCCAGGACTAGCGGGGGAGACAGATACGCAGTATTTT. Translation gives CASFIPGLAGETDTQYF.

V and J are TRBV29-1 and TRBJ2-3, with a tentative D call TRBD1 (6 bases). This CDR3 spans 14 amino acids. Germline assignment: CDR1 SQVTM and CDR2 ANQGSEA. The germline V and J ends were trimmed by 4 bases and 5 bases, with 16 bases remaining between them. DNA for the CDR3: TGCAGCGTTGTGGGCAGGGGTGTTTTAGATACGCAGTATTTT. This gives the protein CSVVGRGVLDTQYF.

CDR3: CASSSIGRRGTEAFF. In DNA, the CDR3 is TGTGCCAGCAGCTCGATTGGACGTAGGGGCACTGAAGCTTTCTTT. The chain has TRBV11-2 and TRBJ1-1, with a tentative D call TRBD1 (5 bases). The CDR3 spans 15 residues. Trimming took 4 bases from V and 4 from J, leaving 16 bases between them. Germline values: CDR1 SGHAT, CDR2 FQNNGV.

The rearrangement joins TRBV30 to TRBJ2-5; maybe TRBD2 (6 bases). With 4 bases removed from V and 8 bases from J, the gap between germline ends came to 14 bases. CDR1 is GTSNPN, CDR2 SVGIG, per germline (reference sequence). This CDR3 spans 12 amino acids. In DNA, the CDR3 is TGTGCCTGGACCCCAGGGCGGGATACCCAGTACTTC. This encodes CAWTPGRDTQYF.

The chain combines TRBV23-1 with TRBJ1-5; D may be TRBD1 (6 bases). TRBV23-1 is an ORF for which the function is uncertain. The CDR3 is 17 amino acids. Trimming cost V 6 bases and J 6 bases, with 24 bases left between them. CDR3 nucleotides: TGCGCCAGCAGCGGCCCAAAATTCTCCAGGGGTAGTCAGCCCCAGCATTTT. It codes for CASSGPKFSRGSQPQHF.

The chain links TRBV6-6 to TRBJ1-1, with D unclear. CDR3 length: 10 residues. Looked up from germline, CDR1 is MNHNY and CDR2 is SVGAGI (reference sequence). The ends were cut back, 5 bases at V and 11 bases at J, with 9 bases in the middle. The DNA of the CDR3 is TGTGCCAGCAGTGCTGTTGACGCTTTCTTT. It translates to CASSAVDAFF.

The chain carries TRBV27 and TRBJ2-7; possibly TRBD2 for D (7 bases). CDR3 length: 15 residues. CDR1 is MNHEY and CDR2 is SMNVEV in the germline V gene (reference sequence). V was pared by 6 bases and J by 6 bases, with 21 bases between. In DNA, the CDR3 is TGTGCCAGCAGGGACTCACTGGGGAGGGGGGCCGAGCAGTACTTC. Encoded protein: CASRDSLGRGAEQYF.

The genes are TRBV23-1 and TRBJ1-1, with D unresolved. TRBV23-1 is reported as an ORF; its role is uncertain. V was cut by 7 bases and J by 7 bases, with 4 bases left in between. The CDR3 consists of 9 residues. This CDR3 is CASKGEAFF. In nucleotides, the CDR3 is TGCGCCAGCAAGGGTGAAGCTTTCTTT.

DNA of the CDR3: TGTGCCAGCAGCGTTAGCGGGAGAACAGATACGCAGTATTTT. Its translation: CASSVSGRTDTQYF. The chain combines TRBV9 with TRBJ2-3; 9 nucleotides match TRBD2. The germline V gene encodes CDR1 SGDLS and CDR2 YYNGEE. The trim removed 2 bases at V and 3 bases at J, leaving 1 base unmatched. There are 14 residues in the CDR3. Looking up the rest from reference TRBV9 and TRBJ2-3 gives the full variable domain: DSGVTQTPKHLITATGQRVTLRCSPRSGDLSVYWYQQSLDQGLQFLIQYYNGEERAKGNILERFSAQQFPDLHSELNLSSLELGDSALYFCASSVSGRTDTQYFGPGTRLTVL.

The chain carries TRBV6-2 or TRBV6-3 and TRBJ1-3; D possibly corresponds to TRBD1 (6 bases). The CDR3 length is 15 residues. The V gene lost 2 bases and the J gene lost 7 bases, with 15 bases spanning the gap. Germline CDR1 reads MNHEY; CDR2 reads SVGEGT. This chain's CDR3 is CASSYGGRGVNTIYF. The CDR3 DNA follows: TGTGCCAGCAGTTACGGTGGCAGGGGCGTCAACACCATATATTTT.

CDR3 nucleotides: TGTGCCACCAGTGACGGAAACGAGCAGTACTTC. It codes for CATSDGNEQYF. The chain has TRBV24-1 and TRBJ2-7; D uncertain. CDR1 and CDR2 from the germline V gene are KGHDR and SFDVKD. Between the trimmed V and J ends, which lost 4 bases and 5 bases, there was a span of 5 bases. This CDR3 region has 11 residues.

The V gene is TRBV4-1, the J gene TRBJ2-1, with TRBD1 identical over 8 bases. V trimming: 4 bases; J trimming: 7 bases; junction bases outside the gene matches: 12. The CDR3 runs to 16 residues. The V gene's germline CDR1 is MGHRA and CDR2 YSYEKL. The chain's CDR3 is CASSLLLGQGGNEQFF. The CDR3 DNA reads TGCGCCAGCAGCCTACTCCTAGGACAGGGAGGAAATGAGCAGTTCTTC.

The V gene is TRBV6-1, the J gene TRBJ2-1; D uncertain. Germline loops: CDR1 MNHNS, CDR2 SASEGT. Trimming stripped 0 bases from V and 1 base from J, with 4 bases between. The CDR3 is 14 amino acids. CDR3 protein: CASSEAYSYNEQFF. CDR3 DNA: TGTGCCAGCAGTGAAGCCTATTCCTACAATGAGCAGTTCTTC.

This chain uses TRBV6-5 with TRBJ1-4, with a tentative D call TRBD1 (6 bases). The CDR3 has 14 residues. V was clipped by 10 bases and J by 4 bases, with 16 bases between them. CDR1 and CDR2 (germline): MNHEY, SVGAGI. The CDR3: CATAADRVNEKLFF. CDR3 bases: TGTGCCACAGCAGCGGACAGAGTTAATGAAAAACTGTTTTTT.

This chain's CDR3 is CAWTGGRRLLFNSPLHF. CDR3 DNA sequence: TGTGCCTGGACTGGCGGGCGCCGCCTCCTCTTTAATTCACCCCTCCACTTT. This chain links TRBV30 with TRBJ1-6; D is unresolved. The V gene lost 4 bases and the J gene lost 6 bases, with 22 bases spanning the gap. CDR3 size: 17 residues. Germline assignment: CDR1 GTSNPN and CDR2 SVGIG (reference sequence). Full variable domain (missing parts from reference TRBV30 and TRBJ1-6): SQTIHQWPATLVQPVGSPLSLECTVEGTSNPNLYWYRQAAGRGLQLLFYSVGIGQISSEVPQNLSASRPQDRQFILSSKKLLLSDSGFYLCAWTGGRRLLFNSPLHFGNGTRLTVT.

The genes are TRBV5-1 and TRBJ1-2; D remains unclear. This CDR3 region has 13 residues. Germline assignment: CDR1 SGHRS and CDR2 YFSETQ. With 5 bases removed from V and 8 bases from J, the gap between germline ends came to 16 bases. In nucleotides, the CDR3 is TGCGCCAGCAGGGCAACGTACCTTGGCGGCTACACCTTC. It specifies CASRATYLGGYTF. Based on the CDR3 plus reference TRBV5-1 and TRBJ1-2, the full variable domain is KAGVTQTPRYLIKTRGQQVTLSCSPISGHRSVSWYQQTPGQGLQFLFEYFSETQRNKGNFPGRFSGRQFSNSRSEMNVSTLELGDSALYLCASRATYLGGYTFGSGTRLTVV.

V is TRBV5-1 and J is TRBJ2-3; D gene unclear. The CDR3 sequence is 14 residues long. Germline-derived CDR1 and CDR2 are SGHRS and YFSETQ. Trimming pared 0 bases from V and 1 base from J, leaving 6 bases between. The CDR3 DNA is TGCGCCAGCAGCTTGGAGCAGGGCACAGATACGCAGTATTTT. Amino acid sequence: CASSLEQGTDTQYF.

The chain couples TRBV19 to TRBJ1-1; 8 positions agree with TRBD1. The CDR3 has 15 amino acids. V shed 5 bases and J 5 bases; nucleotides not matched to a gene: 10. In germline, CDR1 is LNHDA, CDR2 SQIVND (reference sequence). The CDR3 protein is CASSAMDRVMTEAFF. The CDR3 bases are TGTGCCAGTAGTGCAATGGACAGGGTTATGACTGAAGCTTTCTTT.

This chain joins TRBV27 and TRBJ2-7, with D perhaps matching TRBD1 or TRBD2 (5 bases each). V was trimmed by 6 bases and J by 3 bases, leaving 12 bases between them. This CDR3 comprises 13 residues. Germline V gene data show CDR1 as MNHEY and CDR2 as SMNVEV (reference sequence). The CDR3 bases are TGTGCCAGCAGGGGGGACGGATTCTACGAGCAGTACTTC. This sequence encodes CASRGDGFYEQYF.

This chain links TRBV6-2 or TRBV6-3 with TRBJ2-1, with 8 bases that match TRBD2. This CDR3 is 16 amino acids long. Germline V gives CDR1 MNHEY, CDR2 SVGEGT. V trimming: 5 bases; J trimming: 3 bases; junction bases outside the gene matches: 9. This CDR3 reads CASSLPEAGVYNEQFF. CDR3 nucleotide sequence: TGTGCCAGCAGTCTCCCTGAAGCGGGAGTCTACAATGAGCAGTTCTTC.